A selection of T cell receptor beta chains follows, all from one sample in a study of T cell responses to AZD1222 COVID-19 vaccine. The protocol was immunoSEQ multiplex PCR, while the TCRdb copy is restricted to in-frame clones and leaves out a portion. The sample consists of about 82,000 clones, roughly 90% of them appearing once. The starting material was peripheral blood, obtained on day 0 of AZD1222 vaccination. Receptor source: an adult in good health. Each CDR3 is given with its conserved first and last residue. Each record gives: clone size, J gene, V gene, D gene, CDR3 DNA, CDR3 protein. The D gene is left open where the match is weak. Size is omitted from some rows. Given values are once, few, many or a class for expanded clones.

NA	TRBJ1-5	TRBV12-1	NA	TGTGCCAGCAGCTTCAGGCTGGGGGAGAATCAGCCCCAGCATTTT	CASSFRLGENQPQHF
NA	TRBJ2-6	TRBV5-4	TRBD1	TGTGCCAGCAGCTTGGGGCGACAGGGGGCGCCCGGGGCCAACGTCCTGACTTTC	CASSLGRQGAPGANVLTF
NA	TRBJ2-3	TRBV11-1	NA	TGTGCCAGCAGCTTATTTGGGACGAAGAGCACAGATACGCAGTATTTT	CASSLFGTKSTDTQYF
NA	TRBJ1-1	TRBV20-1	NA	TGCAGTGCTAGTGGGACGAGAAGCACTGAAGCTTTCTTT	CSASGTRSTEAFF
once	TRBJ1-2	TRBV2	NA	TGTGCCAGTACTTGGGAGGGGATGGATGGCTACACCTTC	CASTWEGMDGYTF
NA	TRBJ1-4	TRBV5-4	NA	TGTGCCAGCAGCCGTCAGGCGTCTAATGAAAAACTGTTTTTT	CASSRQASNEKLFF
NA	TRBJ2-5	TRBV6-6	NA	TGTGCCAGCAGTTCCGCTAGCGTATCTGGTCCGGCCCAGTACTTC	CASSSASVSGPAQYF
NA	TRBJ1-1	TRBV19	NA	TGTGCCAGTAGTATAGACCCCCGCCCCGCCTATGAAGCTTTCTTT	CASSIDPRPAYEAFF
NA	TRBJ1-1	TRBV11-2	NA	TGTGCCAGCAGCTCGTGGAGGCAGGGAGGATCCACTGAAGCTTTCTTT	CASSSWRQGGSTEAFF
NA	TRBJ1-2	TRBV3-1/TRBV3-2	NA	TGTGCCAGCAGCCAAGATTACCGGGAGGGACCAGGTGAGGTCTATGGCTACACCTTC	CASSQDYREGPGEVYGYTF
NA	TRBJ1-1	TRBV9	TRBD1	TGTGCCAGCAGCCCAGGGACAGGGGACACTGAAGCTTTCTTT	CASSPGTGDTEAFF
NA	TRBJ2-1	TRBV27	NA	TGTGCCAGCAGTAGAGGCTCCTACAATGAGCAGTTCTTC	CASSRGSYNEQFF
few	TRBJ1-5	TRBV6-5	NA	TGTGCCAGCAGTTACTCGCCAGGACAGCCCCAGCATTTT	CASSYSPGQPQHF
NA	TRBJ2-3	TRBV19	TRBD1	TGTGCCAGTAGTACCAGGAGACAGGGGGGACTGTCAGATACGCAGTATTTT	CASSTRRQGGLSDTQYF
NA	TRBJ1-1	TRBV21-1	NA	TGTGCCAGCAGCAAAGCCCCCGGGAGGGTGAACACTGAAGCTTTCTTT	CASSKAPGRVNTEAFF
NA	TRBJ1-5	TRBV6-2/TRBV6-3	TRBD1	TGTGCCAGCAGTGGGATGCAGGGGGCGAGCAATCAGCCCCAGCATTTT	CASSGMQGASNQPQHF
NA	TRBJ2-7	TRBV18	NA	TGTGCCAGCTCACCAGAACAGGACAACGAGCAGTACTTC	CASSPEQDNEQYF